Listed below are T cell receptor beta chains from one sample, sequenced in a study of cytomegalovirus exposure and HLA in healthy donors. The data were produced by immunoSEQ multiplex PCR, yet TCRdb's version contains in-frame clones alone and is incomplete. Counted here are around 110,000 clones, under 80% occurring once; the ten biggest clones make up 12% to 15%. The sequencing sample was made of PBMCs. The receptors stem from a middle-aged woman in good health and CMV-seropositive. The CDR3 runs from the conserved cysteine through the conserved F or W. Only some rows state a clone size, as once, few, many or a class for expanded clones.

abundance	len	v_gene	j_gene	CDR3aa
few	13	TRBV10-2	TRBJ1-5	CASSEQGGQPQHF
NA	13	TRBV7-9	TRBJ1-6	CASSEEGNSPLHF
few	15	TRBV6-1	TRBJ1-1	CASRYETGQLREAFF
NA	16	TRBV6-1	TRBJ2-7	CASSGGGRQGPYEQYF
few	11	TRBV10-2	TRBJ2-5	CASSPQETQYF
NA	14	TRBV4-2	TRBJ1-2	CASSQEGQGYGYTF
NA	15	TRBV15	TRBJ2-2	CATSRDRLTPGELFF
NA	15	TRBV6-1	TRBJ1-2	CASSEARGENYGYTF
NA	13	TRBV7-8	TRBJ1-5	CASSLGSVQPQHF
once	15	TRBV2	TRBJ1-6	CASSEGQANNSPLHF
NA	15	TRBV7-6	TRBJ1-1	CASSLAGHSNTEAFF
few	16	TRBV4-1	TRBJ1-3	CASSQLQTGIGNTIYF
NA	15	TRBV5-1	TRBJ2-1	CASIVGTGGNDEQFF
few	12	TRBV4-1	TRBJ1-2	CASSLAGGGYTF
few	16	TRBV5-6	TRBJ2-5	CASSLPPGATQETQYF
NA	15	TRBV27	TRBJ2-7	CASSLRQGAFYEQYF
NA	15	TRBV5-1	TRBJ2-1	CASSLGGASYNEQFF
NA	15	TRBV7-9	TRBJ2-3	CASSPDSTSTDTQYF
NA	12	TRBV15	TRBJ2-1	CATGTRYNEQFF
few	12	TRBV5-1	TRBJ2-1	CASSEANNEQFF
NA	14	TRBV6-6	TRBJ1-5	CASRDRGKGQPQHF
NA	15	TRBV4-1	TRBJ1-4	CASSPSGQGVEKLFF
NA	15	TRBV11-2	TRBJ1-2	CASSSSRDRLRGYTF
NA	15	TRBV6-1	TRBJ2-6	CASSLFSSGANVLTF
NA	15	TRBV5-1	TRBJ1-4	CASSLEGGQNEKLFF
few	18	TRBV4-2	TRBJ2-7	CASSQEEVYLGGSYEQYF
NA	16	TRBV2	TRBJ1-3	CASSEASGASGNTIYF
few	15	TRBV6-5	TRBJ2-2	CASSSEGLNTGELFF
NA	13	TRBV7-9	TRBJ1-1	CASSPPGYTEAFF
NA	17	TRBV7-2	TRBJ1-5	CASSPHRDNALGQPQHF
few	11	TRBV7-2	TRBJ2-3	CASSFAGAQYF
NA	17	TRBV5-1	TRBJ2-5	CASSPGQGGWVQETQYF
NA	17	TRBV14	TRBJ2-1	CASSPVLGTRTNNEQFF
NA	13	TRBV2	TRBJ2-7	CASIEGQVSEQYF
NA	14	TRBV7-6	TRBJ2-3	CASSLAGTEDTQYF
NA	15	TRBV30	TRBJ1-3	CAWTPYTGIGNTIYF
NA	14	TRBV5-8	TRBJ2-5	CASSLNTGVETQYF
NA	14	TRBV5-6	TRBJ1-4	CASSQKTENEKLFF
NA	13	TRBV4-1	TRBJ1-2	CASSQRTGDGYTF
NA	15	TRBV5-6	TRBJ1-6	CASSLYGTGGSPLHF
once	16	TRBV23-1	TRBJ1-3	CASSPPGARSGNTIYF
NA	14	TRBV5-1	TRBJ1-4	CASSTQGRQEKLFF
NA	14	TRBV9	TRBJ1-1	CASSPGTENTEAFF
NA	18	TRBV7-3	TRBJ2-5	CASSPIYGGGRVAETQYF
NA	18	TRBV5-6	TRBJ1-5	CASSFGQGPGLGNQPQHF
once	15	TRBV7-3	TRBJ1-2	CASSSPDRGDYGYTF
NA	14	TRBV19	TRBJ1-4	CASSISAVGEKLFF
NA	14	TRBV30	TRBJ1-1	CAWSPGQGAAEAFF
NA	16	TRBV6-5	TRBJ1-6	CASSYSPGTGASGLHF
few	15	TRBV5-5	TRBJ1-1	CASSVTGWGSTEAFF
NA	15	TRBV5-6	TRBJ2-6	CASSLDPSGANVLTF
NA	17	TRBV7-2	TRBJ2-3	CASSSLGSGAFTDTQYF